The 10 T cell receptor beta chains presented below share a single source sample, sequenced in a study of metastatic and nonmetastatic thyroid tumors. Thyroid surgery took place with no prior treatment in any patient. Using MiXCR, TCRdb re-called clones from the PCR reads. The data hold under 4,000 clones, with roughly 35% observed a single time. What was sequenced was adjacent normal tissue. The receptors stem from a male donor with papillary thyroid cancer or a benign thyroid nodule (not recorded which). Some clones in this sample may be carry-over from other donors' samples.

This clone rates as medium-sized (0.01 to 0.1%). V and J are TRBV4-1 and TRBJ2-3, with a possible D match to TRBD2 (5 bases). This CDR3 comprises 15 residues. V shed 4 bases and J shed 1 base, with 12 bases lying between them. CDR1 and CDR2 (germline): MGHRA, YSYEKL. The CDR3 region is CASSPSPAGTDTQYF. The CDR3 nucleotides read TGCGCCAGCAGCCCTTCGCCAGCGGGCACAGATACGCAGTATTTT.

In this sample, this clone turned up once. The rearrangement joins TRBV11-2 to TRBJ1-2; D is ambiguous. CDR3 length: 14 residues. CDR1 and CDR2 from the germline V gene are SGHAT and FQNNGV. Trimming stripped 8 bases from V and 2 bases from J, with 15 bases between. In DNA, the CDR3 is TGTGCCAGCCAAAAAGGGCGCTACAACTATGGCTACACCTTC. It is translated as CASQKGRYNYGYTF.

This clone is large (0.1 to 1%) by share. The V call is TRBV28, the J call TRBJ2-2; D is perhaps TRBD1 (6 bases). The V gene's germline CDR1 is MDHEN and CDR2 SYDVKM. Trimming cost V 4 bases and J 1 base, with 13 bases left between them. This CDR3 has 16 amino acids. CDR3 in amino acids: CASSSRQVVNTGELFF. The CDR3 nucleotides read TGTGCCAGCAGTTCCCGACAGGTGGTGAACACCGGGGAGCTGTTTTTT.

This clone was detected only a few times. The chain uses TRBV20-1 and TRBJ2-5, with D unresolved. This CDR3 is 11 amino acids long. Germline V gene sequence: CDR1 DFQATT, CDR2 SNEGSKA (reference sequence). The V gene lost 2 bases and the J gene lost 0 bases, with 1 base spanning the gap. The CDR3 region has the DNA TGCAGTGCTAGACACCAAGAGACCCAGTACTTC. Translating gives CSARHQETQYF.

The CDR3 here is CASSLEAGGRNEQFF. Written as DNA, the CDR3 is TGTGCCAGCAGCTTAGAGGCGGGAGGGAGGAATGAGCAGTTCTTC. The chain uses TRBV11-2 and TRBJ2-1, with TRBD2 matching over 9 bases. CDR3 length: 15 amino acids. Losses at the gene ends were 0 bases for V and 7 bases for J; bases not matched to a gene: 4. The germline CDR1 and CDR2 sequences are SGHAT and FQNNGV.

V usage is TRBV11-2 and J usage is TRBJ2-7; D unresolved. Germline assignment: CDR1 SGHAT and CDR2 FQNNGV. The CDR3 has 13 amino acids. V shed 7 bases and J shed 1 base, with 11 bases lying between them. The DNA for the CDR3 is TGTGCCAGCACAATATCCGTTTCCTACGAGCAGTACTTC. It translates to CASTISVSYEQYF.

This clone was seen a few times. The chain uses TRBV19 and TRBJ2-1, with no clear D. The germline V gene has CDR1 LNHDA and CDR2 SQIVND (reference sequence). Between the trimmed V and J ends, which lost 3 bases and 10 bases, there was a span of 13 bases. The CDR3 loop spans 13 amino acids. DNA for the CDR3: TGTGCCAGTAGTATGGGTCGACATGGAGAGCAGTTCTTC. This translates into CASSMGRHGEQFF.

The chain employs TRBV20-1 and TRBJ1-5; 9 bases match TRBD1. CDR1 is DFQATT and CDR2 is SNEGSKA in the germline V gene (reference sequence). CDR3 length: 13 residues. Trimming cost V 3 bases and J 5 bases; bases outside gene matches: 2. CDR3 loop: CSASRDRDQPQHF. The CDR3 DNA sequence: TGCAGTGCTAGCCGGGACAGGGATCAGCCCCAGCATTTT.

Notes on this clone: At one end the junction does not follow the germline gene, possibly because of a read error. The genes are TRBV5-1 and TRBJ1-2; no definite D call. There are 16 residues in the CDR3. Germline CDR1 and CDR2: SGHRS and YFSETQ. CDR3 DNA sequence: TGCGCCAGCAGTGCGGGAGAGAGGGTAATTAACTATGGCAACACCTTC. The encoded protein is CASSAGERVINYGNTF.

The rearrangement joins TRBV6-1 to TRBJ2-7; 7 bases fit TRBD1. Trimming took 6 bases from V and 2 from J; bases not matched to a gene: 10. The CDR3 covers 15 residues. Germline values: CDR1 MNHNS, CDR2 SASEGT. The CDR3: CASSQRTGLTYEQYF. CDR3 coding DNA: TGTGCCAGCAGCCAAAGGACAGGACTTACCTACGAGCAGTACTTC.